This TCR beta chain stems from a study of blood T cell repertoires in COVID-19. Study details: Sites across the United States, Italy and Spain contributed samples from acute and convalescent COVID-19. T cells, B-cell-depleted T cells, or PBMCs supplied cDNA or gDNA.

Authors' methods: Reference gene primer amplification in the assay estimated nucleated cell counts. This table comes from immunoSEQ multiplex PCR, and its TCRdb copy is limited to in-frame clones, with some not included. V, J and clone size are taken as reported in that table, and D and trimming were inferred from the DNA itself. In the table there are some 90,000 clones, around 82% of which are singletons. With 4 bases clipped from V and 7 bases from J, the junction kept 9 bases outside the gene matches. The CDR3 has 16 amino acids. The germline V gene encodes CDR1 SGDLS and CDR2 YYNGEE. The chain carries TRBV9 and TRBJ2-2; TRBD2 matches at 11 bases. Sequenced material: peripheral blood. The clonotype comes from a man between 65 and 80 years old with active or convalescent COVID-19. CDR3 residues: CASSFLSGGAIGELFF. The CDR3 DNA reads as TGTGCCAGCAGCTTCCTTAGCGGGGGGGCCATCGGGGAGCTGTTTTTT.